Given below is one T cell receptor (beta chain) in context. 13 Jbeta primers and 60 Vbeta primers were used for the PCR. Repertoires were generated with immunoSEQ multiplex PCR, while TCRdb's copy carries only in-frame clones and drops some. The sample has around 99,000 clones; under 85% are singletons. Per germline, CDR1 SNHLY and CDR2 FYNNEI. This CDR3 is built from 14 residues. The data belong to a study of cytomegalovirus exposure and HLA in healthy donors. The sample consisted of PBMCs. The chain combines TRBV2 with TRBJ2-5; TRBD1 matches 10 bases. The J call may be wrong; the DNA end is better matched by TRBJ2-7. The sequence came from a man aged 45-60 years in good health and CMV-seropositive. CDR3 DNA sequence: TGTGCCAGCAGTGAAAGGGACAGGGGCTACGAGCAGTACTTC. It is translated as CASSERDRGYEQYF.